This T cell receptor beta chain was sequenced during a study of T-cell memory formation after mild COVID-19. Across the whole study: For the most part, TCR clusters were specific to one donor.

The CDR3 consists of 15 residues. Germline lookup yields CDR1 KGHDR and CDR2 SFDVKD. The V segment lost 3 bases and the J segment 4 bases; nucleotides outside the gene matches: 5. TCRdb redid the calling of the 5' RACE reads with MiXCR, one entry per CDR3 protein. Of some 330,000 distinct CDR3 sequences listed, roughly 21% were seen once; the top ten hold about an eighth. The study, taken as a whole, reports: Some SARS-CoV-2-responding clones were already detected in memory before infection. Clones which contracted sat mainly in CM and EM if CD4+, and in EMRA if CD8+. For second-wave clones that peaked at day 37, SARS-CoV-2 specificity went unverified.

On this clonotype: Its antigen is still unknown.

Sequenced material: PBMCs or a T cell subset sorted from them (not recorded which). The clonotype comes from an adult woman who had mild COVID-19 (a few samples of this study predate the infection). Cell type and time point are not known. The rearrangement joins TRBV24-1 to TRBJ1-5; 7 positions agree with TRBD1. The DNA for the CDR3 is TGTGCCACCAGTGATGGGAGGGGGCCAAATCAGCCCCAGCATTTT. Translation gives CATSDGRGPNQPQHF.